This T cell receptor (beta chain) comes out of a study of beta chain features in type 1 diabetes. On the study more broadly: Researchers looked at 85 million to 110 million sorted cells across all samples.

Trimming took 3 bases from V and 2 from J; bases not matched to a gene: 9. This CDR3 is built from 16 residues. Germline CDR1 reads KGHSH; CDR2 reads LQKENI. Each of the CD4+ naive, central memory, regulatory and stem cell-like memory populations was sorted via CD45RO/CCR7/CD25/CD127/CD95/CD27. Study-wide results and limits: Reduced insertions and increased deletions marked VDJ junctions in type 1 diabetes patients. Shortening of TCRB CDR3s, moderate but significant, appeared in all four CD4+ subsets of Type 1 diabetes patients. The question left open here concerned HLA type influencing TCRB rearrangement.

Comment on this clone: Its specificity is unknown.

The study reverse transcribed the entire isolated RNA, so it sequenced expressed TCRB transcripts. Profiled with immunoSEQ multiplex PCR; TCRdb holds only in-frame clones, not every one. The repertoire includes around 300,000 clones, 14% to 15% of them detected once, and about 0.014% sits in the top ten. The sequenced sample consisted of naive CD4+ T cells from blood. This TCR came from a young man with type 1 diabetes. The chain couples TRBV18 to TRBJ1-1; TRBD1 matches at 7 bases. The CDR3 DNA sequence: TGTGCCAGCTCACCCGTCGGGACAGCCGATAACACTGAAGCTTTCTTT. Protein product: CASSPVGTADNTEAFF. The entire variable domain, with the rest obtained from reference TRBV18 and TRBJ1-1, is as follows: NAGVMQNPRHLVRRRGQEARLRCSPMKGHSHVYWYRQLPEEGLKFMVYLQKENIIDESGMPKERFSAEFPKEGPSILRIQQVVRGDSAAYFCASSPVGTADNTEAFFGQGTRLTVV.